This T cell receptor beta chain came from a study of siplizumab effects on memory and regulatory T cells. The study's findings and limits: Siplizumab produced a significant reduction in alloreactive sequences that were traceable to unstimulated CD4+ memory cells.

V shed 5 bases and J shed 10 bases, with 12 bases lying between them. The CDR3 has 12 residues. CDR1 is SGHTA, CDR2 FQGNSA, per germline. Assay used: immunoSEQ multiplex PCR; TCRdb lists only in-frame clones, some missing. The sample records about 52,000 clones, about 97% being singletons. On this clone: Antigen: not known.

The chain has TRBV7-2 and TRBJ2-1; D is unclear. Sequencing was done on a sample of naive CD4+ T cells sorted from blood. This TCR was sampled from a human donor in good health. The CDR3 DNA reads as TGTGCCAGCAGCCCCACTGTCAGGGAGCAGTTCTTC. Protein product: CASSPTVREQFF.